This TCR beta chain comes out of a study of T cell repertoires in cytomegalovirus infection (dated by TCRdb to between 2017 and 2020). As for the study more broadly: The HLA type of each donor mattered for the analysis, because public TCR beta signatures pointed to carriage of CMV infection along with the matching HLA type.

Summary of the overall study and its limitations: In the ex vivo response, HLA-C-restricted CMV-specific TCR beta clonotypes were dominant, and in two of eight donors the single most frequent clonotype came from this HLA-C-restricted group. In both this cohort and an independent roughly 400-donor cohort, the cumulative frequency of public TCR beta family members distinguished carriers of CMV infection plus the relevant HLA type.

The germline V gene (reference sequence) supplies CDR1 SGHKS and CDR2 YYEKEE. Between the V and J ends, shortened by 4 bases and 5 bases respectively, the junction contains 12 bases. Its CDR3 holds 13 amino acids, cysteine through phenylalanine. Only the CDR3 DNA is retained, 39 bases long and in frame from the first base. This clonotype was recorded a few times. Its target antigen remains unknown. No per-base quality is available; no much larger clone lies one base away. Instrument used: Illumina HiSeq 1500. In TCRdb, the public reads were trimmed at Q25 with fastp and aligned with MiXCR, with productive beta chains retained. All rows with the same CDR3 protein become a single entry with the most common DNA and genes. Recorded for this sample are fewer than 400,000 distinct CDR3 sequences; roughly 20% of them occurred a single time. Roughly 8.7% of the sample is taken by the ten largest.

The chain joins TRBV5-5 to TRBJ2-5, and possibly TRBD2, on 6 matching bases. The sample comprised PBMCs. The TCR sequence derives from a human donor in good health (CMV status not recorded). Some clones in this sample may be carry-over from other donors' samples. The nucleotide sequence reads TGTGCCAGCAGCCCGGGACTTACTGAGACCCAGTACTTC. Its amino acids are CASSPGLTETQYF.